This T cell receptor beta chain was recorded in a study of blood T cell repertoires in COVID-19. Study as a whole: Nucleic acid was either cDNA or gDNA, and it came from T cells, B-cell-depleted T cells, or PBMCs.

Original data processing: How many nucleated cells were present was estimated from reference gene primer amplification. The repertoire was sequenced with immunoSEQ multiplex PCR; TCRdb's copy has only in-frame clones and lacks some. For V, J and clone size, that table is used; D and trimming come from the DNA. The table shows 35,000 to 55,000 clones, with roughly nine tenths occurring only once. With 6 bases clipped from V and 8 bases from J, the junction kept 7 bases outside the gene matches. Germline CDR1 is MNHEY and CDR2 is SVGAGI. CDR3 length equals 13 residues. This clone was seen only once. The sequencing input was peripheral blood. The chain employs TRBV6-5 and TRBJ1-1, with 9 bases that match TRBD1. The TCR was taken from a man aged 65 to 85 with active COVID-19. CDR3 in DNA: TGTGCCAGCAGCTTGGACAGGGGAGGAGAAGCTTTCTTT. Encoded protein: CASSLDRGGEAFF.